The text below deals with one T cell receptor beta chain. This record belongs to a study of shared clonotypes between healthy human individuals. Positively selected for CCR7, the CD45RO-negative cells used as naive CD8 cells excluded terminally differentiated effector memory CD45RA+ cells. DNA at 200 ng, around 30,000 T cell genomes, went into sorted-subset replicate PCRs. TCRdb keeps only in-frame clones here, not all; method: immunoSEQ multiplex PCR. The table shows 1.5 million to 2.5 million clones, with about 95% occurring only once. The germline V gene encodes CDR1 SGDLS and CDR2 YYNGEE. This CDR3 has 16 amino acids. Trimming removed 0 bases at V and 1 base at J, with 13 bases between.

This receptor was taken from a man younger than 30 in good health. The sample was naive CD8+ T cells sorted from blood. This chain connects TRBV9 to TRBJ2-5; the D gene is possibly TRBD1 (6 bases). CDR3 protein: CASSVEGGVIQETQYF. Written as DNA, the CDR3 is TGTGCCAGCAGCGTAGAAGGGGGAGTAATCCAAGAGACCCAGTACTTC.